This T cell receptor beta chain was identified during a study of blood T cell repertoires in COVID-19. Study details: The study drew acute and convalescent COVID-19 samples from the United States, Italy and Spain. Sources were T cells, B-cell-depleted T cells, or PBMCs; the material itself was cDNA or gDNA.

In the study's own analysis: Using reference gene primer amplification, nucleated cell counts were estimated. Assay used: immunoSEQ multiplex PCR; TCRdb lists only in-frame clones, some missing. V and J calls and clone size are given by that table; D and trimming were obtained from the DNA. This sample yields hundreds of thousands of clones, of which approximately 88% are seen a single time; under 8% belongs to the top ten. Seattle participants joined during active infection and were tracked over time. From germline, CDR1 is SQVTM and CDR2 ANQGSEA. This CDR3 comprises 12 residues. The V end lost 3 bases, the J end lost 5 bases, and 10 bases lay between the germline ends.

This receptor was obtained from a woman in her 30s with COVID-19, enrolled during active disease. The source material was peripheral blood. V usage is TRBV29-1 and J usage is TRBJ2-5, with unresolved D. In DNA, the CDR3 is TGCAGCGTTGATGGCGGCATGGAGACCCAGTACTTC. Its translation: CSVDGGMETQYF.